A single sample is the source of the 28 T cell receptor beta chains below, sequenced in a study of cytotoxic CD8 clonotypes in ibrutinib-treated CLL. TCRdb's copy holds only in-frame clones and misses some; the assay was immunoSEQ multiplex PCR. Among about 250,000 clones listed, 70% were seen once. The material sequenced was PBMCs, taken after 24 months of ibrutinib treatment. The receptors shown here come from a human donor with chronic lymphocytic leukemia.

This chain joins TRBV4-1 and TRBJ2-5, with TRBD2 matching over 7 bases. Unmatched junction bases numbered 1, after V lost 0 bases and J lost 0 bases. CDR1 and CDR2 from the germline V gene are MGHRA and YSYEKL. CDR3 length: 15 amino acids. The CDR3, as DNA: TGCGCCAGCAGCCAAGAAGGACTAGACCAAGAGACCCAGTACTTC. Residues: CASSQEGLDQETQYF.

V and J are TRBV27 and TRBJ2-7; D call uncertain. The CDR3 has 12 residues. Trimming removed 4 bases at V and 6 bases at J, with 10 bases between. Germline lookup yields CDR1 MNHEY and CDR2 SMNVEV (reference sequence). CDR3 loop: CASSSSSGEQYF. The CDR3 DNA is TGTGCCAGCAGTTCCTCCTCCGGCGAGCAGTACTTC.

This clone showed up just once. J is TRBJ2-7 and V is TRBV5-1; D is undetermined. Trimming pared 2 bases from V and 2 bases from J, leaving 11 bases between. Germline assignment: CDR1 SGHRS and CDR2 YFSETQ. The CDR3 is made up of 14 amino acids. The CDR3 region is CASSFGAGPYEQYF. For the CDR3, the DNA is TGCGCCAGCAGCTTCGGAGCTGGACCCTACGAGCAGTACTTC.

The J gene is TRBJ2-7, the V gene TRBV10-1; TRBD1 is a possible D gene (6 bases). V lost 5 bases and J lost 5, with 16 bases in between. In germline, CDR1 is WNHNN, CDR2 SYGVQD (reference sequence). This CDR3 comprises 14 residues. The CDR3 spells CASSRTARLDEQYF. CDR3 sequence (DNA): TGCGCCAGCAGTCGGACAGCGCGACTGGACGAGCAGTACTTC.

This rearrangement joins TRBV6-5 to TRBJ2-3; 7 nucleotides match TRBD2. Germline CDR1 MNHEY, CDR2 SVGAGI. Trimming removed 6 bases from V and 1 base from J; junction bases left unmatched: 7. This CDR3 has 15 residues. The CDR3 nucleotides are TGTGCCAGCAGACTTGGCGGGAGTCGCACAGATACGCAGTATTTT. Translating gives CASRLGGSRTDTQYF.

CDR3 DNA sequence: TGCGCCAGCAGTCAAAACAGGGTTTTCTCTGGAAACACCATATATTTT. Its protein is CASSQNRVFSGNTIYF. The chain combines TRBV23-1 with TRBJ1-3, with D perhaps TRBD1 (6 bases). TRBV23-1 is designated an ORF whose function remains uncertain. Trimming removed 2 bases at V and 0 bases at J, with 11 bases between. The CDR3 extends over 16 amino acids.

For the CDR3, the DNA is TGCAGCGCCTCCGGACTAGCGGGATCGGAGTACAATGAGCAGTTCTTC. The encoded protein is CSASGLAGSEYNEQFF. The chain is built from TRBV29-1 and TRBJ2-1; 12 nucleotides align to TRBD2. Germline V gives CDR1 SQVTM, CDR2 ANQGSEA. V trimming: 7 bases; J trimming: 4 bases; junction bases outside the gene matches: 11. CDR3 length: 16 amino acids.

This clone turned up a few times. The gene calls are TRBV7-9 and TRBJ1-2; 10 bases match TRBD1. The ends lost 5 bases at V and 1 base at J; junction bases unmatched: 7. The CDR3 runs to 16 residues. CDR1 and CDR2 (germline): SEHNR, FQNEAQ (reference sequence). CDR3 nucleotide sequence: TGTGCCAGCAGCCGTAGCGGACAGGGGGATAACTATGGCTACACCTTC. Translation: CASSRSGQGDNYGYTF.

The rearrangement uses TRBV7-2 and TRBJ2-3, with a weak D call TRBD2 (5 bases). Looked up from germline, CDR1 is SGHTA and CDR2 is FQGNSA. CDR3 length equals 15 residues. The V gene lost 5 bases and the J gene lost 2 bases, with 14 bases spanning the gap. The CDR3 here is CASSPEWEYTDTQYF. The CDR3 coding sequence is TGTGCCAGCAGCCCGGAGTGGGAGTACACAGATACGCAGTATTTT.

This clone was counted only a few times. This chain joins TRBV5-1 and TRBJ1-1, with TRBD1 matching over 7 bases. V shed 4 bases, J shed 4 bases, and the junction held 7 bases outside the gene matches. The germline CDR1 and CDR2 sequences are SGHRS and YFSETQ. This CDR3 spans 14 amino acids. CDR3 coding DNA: TGCGCCAGCAGCCGCGGGACAGCCTCCACTGAAGCTTTCTTT. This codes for CASSRGTASTEAFF.

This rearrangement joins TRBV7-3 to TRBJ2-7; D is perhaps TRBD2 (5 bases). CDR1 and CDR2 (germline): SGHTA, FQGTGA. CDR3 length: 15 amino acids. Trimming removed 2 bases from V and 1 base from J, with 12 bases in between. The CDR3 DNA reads TGTGCCAGCAGCTTACAAGTGGGAGCTTCCTACGAGCAGTACTTC. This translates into CASSLQVGASYEQYF.

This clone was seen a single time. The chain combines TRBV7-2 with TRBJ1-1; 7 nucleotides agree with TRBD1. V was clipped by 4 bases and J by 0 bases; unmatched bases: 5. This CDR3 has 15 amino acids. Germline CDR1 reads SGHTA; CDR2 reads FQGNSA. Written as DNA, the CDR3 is TGTGCCAGCAGCTCAACGGGACAGATGAACACTGAAGCTTTCTTT. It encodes CASSSTGQMNTEAFF.

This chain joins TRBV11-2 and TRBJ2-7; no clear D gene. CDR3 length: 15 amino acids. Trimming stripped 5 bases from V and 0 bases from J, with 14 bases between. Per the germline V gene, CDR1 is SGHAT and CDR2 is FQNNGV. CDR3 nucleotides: TGTGCCAGCAGCGCCAGAACCATGGCCTCCTACGAGCAGTACTTC. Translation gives CASSARTMASYEQYF.

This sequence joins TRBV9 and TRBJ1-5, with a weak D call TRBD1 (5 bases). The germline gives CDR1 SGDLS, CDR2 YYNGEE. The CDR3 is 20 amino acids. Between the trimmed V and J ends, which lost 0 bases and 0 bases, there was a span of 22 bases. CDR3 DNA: TGTGCCAGCAGCGTAGGAAACCCCGCCAGGACACTCTATAGCAATCAGCCCCAGCATTTT. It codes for CASSVGNPARTLYSNQPQHF.

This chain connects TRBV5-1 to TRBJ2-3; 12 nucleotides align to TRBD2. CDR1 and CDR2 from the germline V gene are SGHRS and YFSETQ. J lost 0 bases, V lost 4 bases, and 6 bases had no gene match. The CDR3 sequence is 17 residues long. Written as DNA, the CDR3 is TGCGCCAGCAGCCTCGGACTAGCGGGGATTAGCACAGATACGCAGTATTTT. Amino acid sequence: CASSLGLAGISTDTQYF. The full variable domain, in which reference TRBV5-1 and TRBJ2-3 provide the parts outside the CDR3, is KAGVTQTPRYLIKTRGQQVTLSCSPISGHRSVSWYQQTPGQGLQFLFEYFSETQRNKGNFPGRFSGRQFSNSRSEMNVSTLELGDSALYLCASSLGLAGISTDTQYFGPGTRLTVL.

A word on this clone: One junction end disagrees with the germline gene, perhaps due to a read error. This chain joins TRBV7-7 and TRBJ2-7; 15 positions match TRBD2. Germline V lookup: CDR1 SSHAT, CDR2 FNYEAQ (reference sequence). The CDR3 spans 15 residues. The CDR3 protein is CASSPGTSGRYEQYF. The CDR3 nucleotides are TGTGCTAGCAGCCCCGGGACTAGCGGGAGGTACGAGCAGTACTTC. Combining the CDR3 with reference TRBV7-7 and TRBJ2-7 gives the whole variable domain GAGVSQSPRYKVTKRGQDVTLRCDPISSHATLYWYQQALGQGPEFLTYFNYEAQPDKSGLPSDRFSAERPEGSISTLTIQRTEQRDSAMYRCASSPGTSGRYEQYFGPGTRLTVT.

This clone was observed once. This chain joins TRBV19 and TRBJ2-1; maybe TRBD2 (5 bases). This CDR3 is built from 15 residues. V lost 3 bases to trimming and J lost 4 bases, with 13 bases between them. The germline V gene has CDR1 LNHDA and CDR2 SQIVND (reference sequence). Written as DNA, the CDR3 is TGTGCCAGTAGTATTACTAGTAATGTGTACAATGAGCAGTTCTTC. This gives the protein CASSITSNVYNEQFF.

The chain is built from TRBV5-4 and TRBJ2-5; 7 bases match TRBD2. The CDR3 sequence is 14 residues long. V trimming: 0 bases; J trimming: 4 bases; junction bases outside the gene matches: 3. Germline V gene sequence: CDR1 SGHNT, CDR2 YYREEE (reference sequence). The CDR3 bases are TGTGCCAGCAGCTTGGGATTAGCGGGAGAGACCCAGTACTTC. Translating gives CASSLGLAGETQYF.

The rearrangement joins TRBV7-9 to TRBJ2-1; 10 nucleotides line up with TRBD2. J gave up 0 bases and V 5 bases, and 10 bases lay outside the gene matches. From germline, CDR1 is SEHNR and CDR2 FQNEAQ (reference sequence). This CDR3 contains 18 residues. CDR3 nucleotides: TGTGCCAGCAGCCGGTACGGGACTAGCGCGAGCTCCTACAATGAGCAGTTCTTC. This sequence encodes CASSRYGTSASSYNEQFF.

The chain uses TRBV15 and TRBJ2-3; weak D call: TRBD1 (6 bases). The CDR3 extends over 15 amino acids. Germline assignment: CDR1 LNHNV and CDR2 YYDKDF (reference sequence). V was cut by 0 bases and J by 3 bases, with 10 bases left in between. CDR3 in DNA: TGTGCCACCAGCAGAGATCAGGGGTCGACAGATACGCAGTATTTT. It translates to CATSRDQGSTDTQYF.

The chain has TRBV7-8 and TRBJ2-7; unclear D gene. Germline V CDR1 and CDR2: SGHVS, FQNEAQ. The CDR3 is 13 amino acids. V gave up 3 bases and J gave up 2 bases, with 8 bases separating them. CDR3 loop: CASSFQEPYEQYF. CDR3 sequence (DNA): TGTGCCAGCAGCTTCCAAGAACCCTACGAGCAGTACTTC. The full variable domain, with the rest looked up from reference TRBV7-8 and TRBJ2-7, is GAGVSQSPRYKVAKRGQDVALRCDPISGHVSLFWYQQALGQGPEFLTYFQNEAQLDKSGLPSDRFFAERPEGSVSTLKIQRTQQEDSAVYLCASSFQEPYEQYFGPGTRLTVT.

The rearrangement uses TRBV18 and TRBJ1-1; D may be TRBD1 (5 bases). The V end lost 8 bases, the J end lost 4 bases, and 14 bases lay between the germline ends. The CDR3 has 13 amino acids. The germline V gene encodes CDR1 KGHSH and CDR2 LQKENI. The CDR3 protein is CASGQGMGTEAFF. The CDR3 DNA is TGTGCCAGCGGGCAGGGAATGGGCACTGAAGCTTTCTTT.

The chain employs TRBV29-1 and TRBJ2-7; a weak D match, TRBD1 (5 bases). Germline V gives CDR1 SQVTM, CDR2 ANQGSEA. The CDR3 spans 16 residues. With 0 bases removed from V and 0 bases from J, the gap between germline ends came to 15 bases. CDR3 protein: CSVEDRQLRGSYEQYF. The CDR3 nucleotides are TGCAGCGTTGAAGACCGGCAGCTAAGGGGCTCCTACGAGCAGTACTTC.

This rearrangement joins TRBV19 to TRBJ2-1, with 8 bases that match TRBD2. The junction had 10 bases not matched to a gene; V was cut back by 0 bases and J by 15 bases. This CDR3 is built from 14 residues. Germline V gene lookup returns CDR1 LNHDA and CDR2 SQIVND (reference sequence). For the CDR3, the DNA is TGTGCCAGTAGTATAGATACTTGGCGGGAGGAACGGTTCTTC. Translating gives CASSIDTWREERFF.

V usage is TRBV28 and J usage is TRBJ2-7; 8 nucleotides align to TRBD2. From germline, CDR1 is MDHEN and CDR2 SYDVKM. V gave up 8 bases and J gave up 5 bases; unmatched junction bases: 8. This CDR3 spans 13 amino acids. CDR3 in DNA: TGTGCCAGCCTTACTCGGCGGGAGGACGAGCAGTACTTC. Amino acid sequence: CASLTRREDEQYF.

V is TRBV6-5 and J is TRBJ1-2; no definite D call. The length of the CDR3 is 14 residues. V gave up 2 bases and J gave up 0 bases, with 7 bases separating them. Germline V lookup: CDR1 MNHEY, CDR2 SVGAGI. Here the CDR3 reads CASSYDGTNYGYTF. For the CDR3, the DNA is TGTGCCAGCAGTTACGACGGGACTAACTATGGCTACACCTTC.

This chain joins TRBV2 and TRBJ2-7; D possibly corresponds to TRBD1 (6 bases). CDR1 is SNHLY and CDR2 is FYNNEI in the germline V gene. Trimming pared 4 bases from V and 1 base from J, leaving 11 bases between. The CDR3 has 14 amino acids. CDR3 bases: TGTGCCAGCAGTGCGGCAGGGGTATCCTACGAGCAGTACTTC. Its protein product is CASSAAGVSYEQYF. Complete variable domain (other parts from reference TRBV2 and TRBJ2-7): EPEVTQTPSHQVTQMGQEVILRCVPISNHLYFYWYRQILGQKVEFLVSFYNNEISEKSEIFDDQFSVERPDGSNFTLKIRSTKLEDSAMYFCASSAAGVSYEQYFGPGTRLTVT.

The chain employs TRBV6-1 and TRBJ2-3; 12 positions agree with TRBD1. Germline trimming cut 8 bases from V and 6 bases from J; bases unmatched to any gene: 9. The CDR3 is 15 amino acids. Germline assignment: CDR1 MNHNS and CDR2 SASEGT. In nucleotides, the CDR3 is TGTGCCAGCGGACCGCGGGACAGGGGGCGGGATACGCAGTATTTT. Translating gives CASGPRDRGRDTQYF.